These T cell receptor beta chains were read from a single sample in a study of T cell responses to AZD1222 COVID-19 vaccine. Produced via immunoSEQ multiplex PCR; TCRdb's table is partial and in-frame only. The profile shows about 42,000 clones, more than 70% of them singletons. Sequencing was performed on peripheral blood, taken 28 days after the second AZD1222 dose. The receptors derive from an adult who received the AZD1222 COVID-19 vaccine. Each CDR3 is given with its conserved first and last residue. A D gene is named only where the DNA matches it firmly. A row's size may be missing; if present it is once, few, many or a size class.

TRBV7-3	-	TRBD1	TRBJ1-6	CASSLLGTGGRNSPLHF	TGTGCCAGCAGCTTACTTGGGACAGGGGGACGAAATTCACCCCTCCACTTT
TRBV19	-	-	TRBJ2-1	CASSRGDNEQFF	TGTGCCAGTAGTCGGGGAGACAATGAGCAGTTCTTC
TRBV20-1	-	-	TRBJ1-4	CSAPGVGKLFF	TGCAGTGCACCAGGGGTGGGAAAACTGTTTTTT
TRBV19	-	TRBD1	TRBJ1-2	CASRSQGEDYGYTF	TGTGCCAGTAGGTCCCAGGGGGAAGACTATGGCTACACCTTC
TRBV5-6	-	TRBD1	TRBJ2-7	CASSLADRGPHEQYF	TGTGCCAGCAGCTTGGCTGACAGGGGGCCCCACGAGCAGTACTTC
TRBV7-9	-	TRBD1	TRBJ2-7	CASSGPGQVDF	TGTGCCAGCAGCGGACCGGGACAGGTGGACTTC
TRBV2	-	-	TRBJ2-1	CASSEVRPLSNEQFF	TGTGCCAGCAGTGAAGTGCGGCCGCTTAGCAATGAGCAGTTCTTC
TRBV5-1	-	-	TRBJ1-2	CASSPRERNYGYTF	TGCGCCAGCAGCCCCCGAGAGAGAAACTATGGCTACACCTTC
TRBV7-3	-	-	TRBJ1-1	CASSLERNTEAFF	TGTGCCAGCAGCTTAGAACGGAACACTGAAGCTTTCTTT
TRBV6-5	-	TRBD1	TRBJ2-1	CATGEGQGMHNEQFF	TGTGCCACCGGCGAGGGACAGGGAATGCACAATGAGCAGTTCTTC
TRBV6-2/TRBV6-3	-	-	TRBJ1-5	CASSHAHQPQHF	TGTGCCAGCAGTCACGCCCATCAGCCCCAGCATTTT
TRBV6-5	-	-	TRBJ2-7	CASSRTGKKAYEQYF	TGTGCCAGCAGTAGAACAGGGAAGAAAGCCTACGAGCAGTACTTC
TRBV27	-	-	TRBJ2-7	CASSPPSASYEQYF	TGTGCCAGCAGTCCTCCTTCCGCCTCCTACGAGCAGTACTTC
TRBV6-1	-	-	TRBJ1-1	CASSDKGMNTEAFF	TGTGCCAGCAGTGATAAGGGTATGAACACTGAAGCTTTCTTT
TRBV27	-	-	TRBJ1-5	CASSLTGNNQPQHF	TGTGCCAGCAGTTTAACGGGAAACAATCAGCCCCAGCATTTT
TRBV9	-	TRBD2	TRBJ2-5	CASSPRSSGRAGSEETQYF	TGTGCCAGCAGCCCCCGGAGTAGCGGGAGAGCGGGGAGCGAAGAGACCCAGTACTTC
TRBV7-9	-	TRBD1	TRBJ1-6	CASSPTGGNSPLHF	TGTGCCAGCAGCCCGACAGGGGGGAATTCACCCCTCCACTTT
TRBV27	-	-	TRBJ1-2	CASSLSAGTPYGYTF	TGTGCCAGCAGTTTATCGGCAGGGACCCCCTATGGCTACACCTTC
TRBV18	-	TRBD1	TRBJ2-5	CASSPITGGLQTQYF	TGTGCCAGCTCACCAATTACAGGGGGCTTGCAGACCCAGTACTTC
TRBV7-2	-	TRBD1	TRBJ1-5	CASSLRSGGRQPQHF	TGTGCCAGCAGCTTAAGGTCAGGGGGCAGGCAGCCCCAGCATTTT
TRBV2	-	-	TRBJ2-7	CASSEPPANYEQYF	TGTGCCAGCAGTGAACCGCCAGCAAACTACGAGCAGTACTTC
TRBV10-3	-	-	TRBJ1-3	CAISEFGMAGNTIYF	TGTGCCATCAGTGAGTTTGGGATGGCAGGAAACACCATATATTTT
TRBV6-4	-	TRBD2	TRBJ2-4	CASKGAGGPKNIQYF	TGTGCCAGCAAGGGGGCGGGAGGGCCCAAAAACATTCAGTACTTC
TRBV7-2	-	TRBD1	TRBJ1-2	CASSSGTVYGYTF	TGTGCCAGCAGCAGCGGGACAGTCTATGGCTACACCTTC
TRBV6-5	-	-	TRBJ2-1	CASSFRQVQSYNEQFF	TGTGCCAGCAGTTTCCGACAGGTCCAATCCTACAATGAGCAGTTCTTC
TRBV29-1	-	TRBD2	TRBJ2-5	CSAKGLAGVETQYF	TGCAGCGCCAAAGGACTAGCGGGAGTAGAGACCCAGTACTTC
TRBV6-6	-	TRBD1	TRBJ1-6	CASSFFQGAGSPLHF	TGTGCCAGCAGTTTCTTTCAGGGGGCAGGTTCACCCCTCCACTTT
TRBV7-3	-	-	TRBJ2-2	CASSKKGSPAFSGELFF	TGTGCCAGCAGTAAAAAGGGCAGTCCCGCGTTCTCCGGGGAGCTGTTTTTT
TRBV10-3	-	-	TRBJ1-3	CAISDEVIASGNKNTIYF	TGTGCCATCAGTGATGAGGTAATCGCCTCAGGGAATAAAAACACCATATATTTT
TRBV29-1	-	-	TRBJ1-2	CSVEGEWSYTF	TGCAGCGTTGAAGGGGAGTGGAGCTACACCTTC
TRBV9	-	-	TRBJ2-1	CASSVGGETEQFF	TGTGCCAGCAGCGTAGGGGGGGAAACAGAGCAGTTCTTC
TRBV19	once	-	TRBJ2-1	CASSPQARGEQFF	TGTGCCAGTAGTCCCCAGGCCCGGGGTGAGCAGTTCTTC
TRBV5-1	-	-	TRBJ1-1	CASSLGKERLNTEAFF	TGCGCCAGCAGCTTGGGTAAGGAGCGATTGAACACTGAAGCTTTCTTT
TRBV29-1	-	TRBD1	TRBJ1-1	CSVGGTGREAFF	TGCAGCGTGGGTGGGACAGGCCGAGAAGCTTTCTTT
TRBV2	-	TRBD1	TRBJ2-3	CASSVGTVGTDTQYF	TGTGCCAGCAGCGTCGGGACAGTGGGCACAGATACGCAGTATTTT
TRBV12-3/TRBV12-4	-	TRBD2	TRBJ2-1	CASSLTGGNEQFF	TGTGCCAGCAGTTTAACGGGGGGCAATGAGCAGTTCTTC
TRBV2	-	TRBD1	TRBJ2-3	CASSPGQATDTQYF	TGTGCCAGCAGTCCGGGACAGGCAACAGATACGCAGTATTTT
TRBV7-2	-	TRBD2	TRBJ2-7	CASSSSGTSGFEQYF	TGTGCCAGCAGCTCCTCCGGGACTAGCGGGTTCGAGCAGTACTTC
TRBV20-1	-	-	TRBJ1-6	CSASRQVNSPLHF	TGCAGTGCTAGTCGACAGGTTAATTCACCCCTCCACTTT
TRBV20-1	-	-	TRBJ1-1	CSARAGTEAFF	TGCAGTGCTAGAGCGGGCACTGAAGCTTTCTTT
TRBV9	once	-	TRBJ2-7	CASSVEGTAYEQYF	TGTGCCAGCAGCGTAGAAGGCACGGCCTACGAGCAGTACTTC
TRBV11-2	-	TRBD2	TRBJ2-7	CASSLGPRLAGSGYEQYF	TGTGCCAGCAGCTTAGGCCCTCGACTAGCGGGATCTGGCTACGAGCAGTACTTC